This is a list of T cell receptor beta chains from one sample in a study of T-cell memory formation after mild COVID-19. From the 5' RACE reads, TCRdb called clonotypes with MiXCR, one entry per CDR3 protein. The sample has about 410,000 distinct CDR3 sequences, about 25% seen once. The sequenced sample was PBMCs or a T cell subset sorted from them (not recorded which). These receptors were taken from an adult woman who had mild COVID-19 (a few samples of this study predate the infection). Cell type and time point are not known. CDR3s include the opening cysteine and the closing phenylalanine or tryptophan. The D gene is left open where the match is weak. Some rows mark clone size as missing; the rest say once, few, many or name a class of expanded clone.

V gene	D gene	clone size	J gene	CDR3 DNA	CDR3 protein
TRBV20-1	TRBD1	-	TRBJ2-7	TGCAGTGCTAGAGCGGGGACAGGGGGCGTTAGGGAGCAGTACTTC	CSARAGTGGVREQYF
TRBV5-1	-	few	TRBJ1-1	TGCGCCAGCAGCTTGGTATGGGAACAGGGATCACGGCCTGAAGCTTTCTTT	CASSLVWEQGSRPEAFF
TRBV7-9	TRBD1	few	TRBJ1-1	TGTGCCAGCAGCTTAGTATCACAGGGGCAGGCCGAAGCTTTCTTT	CASSLVSQGQAEAFF
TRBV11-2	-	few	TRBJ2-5	TGTGCCAGCAGCCCCCACCTACAGGAGACCCAGTACTTC	CASSPHLQETQYF
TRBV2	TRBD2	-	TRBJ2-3	TGTGCCAGCAGTCGGACCGGGACTAGCGGGAGAACAGATACGCAGTATTTT	CASSRTGTSGRTDTQYF
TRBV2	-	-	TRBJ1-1	TGTGCCAGCATACCTCCGGGGGGGATTGAACAGTGGAAAGCTTTCTTT	CASIPPGGIEQWKAFF
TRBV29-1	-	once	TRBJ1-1	TGCAGCGTTACTCGCCCGAACACTGAAGCTTTCTTT	CSVTRPNTEAFF
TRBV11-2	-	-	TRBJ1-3	TGTGCCAGCAGCCCTATGCCCGGGAGTGGAAACACCATATATTTT	CASSPMPGSGNTIYF
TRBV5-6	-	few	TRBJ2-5	TGTGCCAGCAGCTTGGGGGGGACACCAGAAGAGACCCAGTACTTC	CASSLGGTPEETQYF
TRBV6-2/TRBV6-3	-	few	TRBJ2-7	TGTGCCAGCAGTGCACTTTACGTTTTGGACGAGCAGTACTTC	CASSALYVLDEQYF
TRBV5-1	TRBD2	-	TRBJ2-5	TGCGCCAGCAGTATCCCCGGGACTAGACTAGAGACCCAGTACTTC	CASSIPGTRLETQYF
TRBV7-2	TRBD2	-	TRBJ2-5	TGTGCCAGCAGTATAGTAGCGGGCCAAGAGACCCAGTACTTC	CASSIVAGQETQYF
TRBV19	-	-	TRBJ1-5	TGTGCCAGTAGTACGCAGGGATTCTGGCAGCCCCAGCATTTT	CASSTQGFWQPQHF
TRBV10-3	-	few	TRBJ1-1	TGTGCCATCAGAGCGTCATATAGGAATATGAACACTGAAGCTTTCTTT	CAIRASYRNMNTEAFF
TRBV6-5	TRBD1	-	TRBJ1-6	TGTGCCAGCAGAGACGGGACAGGCGGTTCACCCCTCCACTTT	CASRDGTGGSPLHF
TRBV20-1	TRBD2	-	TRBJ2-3	TGCAGTGCTAGCGTCGGGGGGTCCCGGACAGATACGCAGTATTTT	CSASVGGSRTDTQYF
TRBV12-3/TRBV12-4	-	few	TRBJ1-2	TGTGCCAGCAGTTACCAGGGGCCAACTTATGGCTACACCTTC	CASSYQGPTYGYTF
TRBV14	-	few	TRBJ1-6	TGTGCCAGCAGCCATACACCGGGGGATTCACCCCTCCACTTT	CASSHTPGDSPLHF
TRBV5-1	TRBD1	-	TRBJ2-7	TGCGCCAGCAGCTGGGTGGCTACCTCCGGGACAGGGCCGTCCTACGAGCAGTACTTC	CASSWVATSGTGPSYEQYF
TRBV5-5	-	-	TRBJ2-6	TGTGCCAGCACCTTTATCGGGGTAACTGGGGCCAACGTCCTGACTTTC	CASTFIGVTGANVLTF